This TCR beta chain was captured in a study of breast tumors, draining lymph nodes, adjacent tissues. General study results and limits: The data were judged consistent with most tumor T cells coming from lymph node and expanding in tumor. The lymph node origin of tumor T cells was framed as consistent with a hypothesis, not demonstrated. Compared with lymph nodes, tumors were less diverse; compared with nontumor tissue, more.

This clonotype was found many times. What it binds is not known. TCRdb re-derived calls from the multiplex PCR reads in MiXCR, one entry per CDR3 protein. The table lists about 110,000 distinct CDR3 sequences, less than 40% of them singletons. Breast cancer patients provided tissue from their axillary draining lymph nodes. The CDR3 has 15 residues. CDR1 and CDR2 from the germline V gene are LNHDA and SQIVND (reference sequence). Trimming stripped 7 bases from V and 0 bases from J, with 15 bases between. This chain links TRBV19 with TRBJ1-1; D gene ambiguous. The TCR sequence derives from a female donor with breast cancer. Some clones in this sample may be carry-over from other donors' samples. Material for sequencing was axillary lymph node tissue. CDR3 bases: TGTGCCAGTAATCCTCAAGGCCCCATGAACACTGAAGCTTTCTTT. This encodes CASNPQGPMNTEAFF.